This TCR beta chain stems from a study of T cells in Graves' hyperthyroidism and ophthalmopathy. RNA transcripts provided the source from which TCR beta CDR3 regions were amplified. The HTBI set primed first-round TCR CDR3 RT-PCR. TCRdb ran MiXCR on the multiplex PCR reads and lists one entry per CDR3 protein. This table holds approximately 600,000 distinct CDR3 sequences, 16% found once. V lost 0 bases, J lost 7 bases, and 3 bases stayed unmatched. The germline V gene encodes CDR1 DFQATT and CDR2 SNEGSKA (reference sequence). CDR3 size: 14 residues. This clonotype occurred many times. This sequence was found in a woman aged 30 to 39 with Graves' hyperthyroidism. The sequenced material came from blood. V is TRBV20-1 and J is TRBJ2-7; 13 bases match TRBD2. The chain's CDR3 is CSARDPTSGREQYF. In DNA, the CDR3 is TGCAGTGCTAGAGATCCGACTAGCGGGAGGGAGCAGTACTTC.